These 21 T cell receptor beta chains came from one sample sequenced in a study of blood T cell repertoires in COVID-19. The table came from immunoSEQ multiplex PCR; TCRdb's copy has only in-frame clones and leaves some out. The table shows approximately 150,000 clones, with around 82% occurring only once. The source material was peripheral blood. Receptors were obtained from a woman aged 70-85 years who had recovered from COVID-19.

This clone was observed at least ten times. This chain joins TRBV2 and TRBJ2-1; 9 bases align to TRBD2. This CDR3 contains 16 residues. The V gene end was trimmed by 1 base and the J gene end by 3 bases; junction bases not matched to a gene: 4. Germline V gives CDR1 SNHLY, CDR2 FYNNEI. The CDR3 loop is CASSEVRLAVYNEQFF. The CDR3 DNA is TGTGCCAGCAGTGAAGTACGACTAGCGGTCTACAATGAGCAGTTCTTC.

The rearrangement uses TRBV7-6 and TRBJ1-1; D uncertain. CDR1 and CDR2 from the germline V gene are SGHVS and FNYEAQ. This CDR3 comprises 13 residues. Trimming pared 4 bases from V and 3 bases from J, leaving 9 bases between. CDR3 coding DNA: TGTGCCAGCAGCTCGGGGAGGGACACTGAAGCTTTCTTT. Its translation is CASSSGRDTEAFF.

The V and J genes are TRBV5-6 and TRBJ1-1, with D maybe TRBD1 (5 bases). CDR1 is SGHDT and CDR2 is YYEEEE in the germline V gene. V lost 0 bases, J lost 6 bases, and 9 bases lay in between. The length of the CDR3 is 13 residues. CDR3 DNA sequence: TGTGCCAGCAGCTTGGTCAGGGCCGCTGAAGCTTTCTTT. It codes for CASSLVRAAEAFF.

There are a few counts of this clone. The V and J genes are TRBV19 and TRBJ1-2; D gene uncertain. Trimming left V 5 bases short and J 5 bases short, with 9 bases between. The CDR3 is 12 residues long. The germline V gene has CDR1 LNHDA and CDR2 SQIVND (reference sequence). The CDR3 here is CASSQVPYGYTF. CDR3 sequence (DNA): TGTGCCAGTAGTCAGGTCCCATATGGCTACACCTTC.

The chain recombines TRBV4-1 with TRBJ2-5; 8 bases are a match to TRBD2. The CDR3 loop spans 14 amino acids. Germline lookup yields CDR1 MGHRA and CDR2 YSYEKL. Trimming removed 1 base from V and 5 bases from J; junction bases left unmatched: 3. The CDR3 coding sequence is TGCGCCAGCAGCCAAGGGGGCGGGAGGGAGACCCAGTACTTC. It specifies CASSQGGGRETQYF.

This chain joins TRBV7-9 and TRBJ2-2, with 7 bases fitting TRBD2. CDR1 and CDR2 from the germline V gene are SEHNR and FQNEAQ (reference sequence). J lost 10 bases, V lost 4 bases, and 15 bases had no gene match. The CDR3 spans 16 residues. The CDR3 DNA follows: TGTGCCAGCAGCTCGGGGAGGGGCGCCACTAAGGTGGAGCTGTTTTTT. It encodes CASSSGRGATKVELFF.

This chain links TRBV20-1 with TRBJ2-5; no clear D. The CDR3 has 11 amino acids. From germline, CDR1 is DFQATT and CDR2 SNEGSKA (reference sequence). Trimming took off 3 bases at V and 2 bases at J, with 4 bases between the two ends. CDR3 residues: CSASLQETQYF. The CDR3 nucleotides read TGCAGTGCTAGCCTACAAGAGACCCAGTACTTC.

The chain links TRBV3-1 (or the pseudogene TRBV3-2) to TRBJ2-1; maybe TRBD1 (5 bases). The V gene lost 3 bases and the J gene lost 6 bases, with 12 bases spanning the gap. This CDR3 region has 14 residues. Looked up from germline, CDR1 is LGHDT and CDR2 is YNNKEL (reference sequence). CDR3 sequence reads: CASSQRGARNEQFF. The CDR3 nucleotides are TGTGCCAGCAGCCAGCGTGGGGCCCGCAATGAGCAGTTCTTC.

CDR3 nucleotides: TGCAGTGCTAGTGTATTGGGACAGACAGTGGATTATGGCTACACCTTC. This sequence encodes CSASVLGQTVDYGYTF. The J gene is TRBJ1-2, the V gene TRBV20-1; TRBD1 matches 7 bases. V dropped 3 bases and J dropped 5; count of bases not matched to a gene: 15. Germline V CDR1 and CDR2: DFQATT, SNEGSKA (reference sequence). The CDR3 sequence is 16 residues long.

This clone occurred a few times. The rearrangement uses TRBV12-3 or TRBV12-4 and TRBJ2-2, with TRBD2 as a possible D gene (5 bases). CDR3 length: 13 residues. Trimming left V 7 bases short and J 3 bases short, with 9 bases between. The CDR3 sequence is CASTTSYTGELFF. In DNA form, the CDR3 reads TGTGCCAGCACCACTAGTTACACCGGGGAGCTGTTTTTT.

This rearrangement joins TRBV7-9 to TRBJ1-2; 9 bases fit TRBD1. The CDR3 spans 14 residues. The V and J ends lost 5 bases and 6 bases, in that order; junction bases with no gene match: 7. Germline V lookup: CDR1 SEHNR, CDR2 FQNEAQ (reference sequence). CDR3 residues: CASSLTQGAHGYTF. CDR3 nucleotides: TGTGCCAGCAGCCTAACACAGGGGGCCCATGGCTACACCTTC.

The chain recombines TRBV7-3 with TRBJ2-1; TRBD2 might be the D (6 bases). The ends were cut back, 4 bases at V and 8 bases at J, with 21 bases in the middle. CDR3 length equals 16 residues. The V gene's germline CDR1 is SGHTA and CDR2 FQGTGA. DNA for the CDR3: TGTGCCAGCAGCTCCGGGCGACTAGGGGATATTGATGAGCAGTTCTTC. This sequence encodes CASSSGRLGDIDEQFF.

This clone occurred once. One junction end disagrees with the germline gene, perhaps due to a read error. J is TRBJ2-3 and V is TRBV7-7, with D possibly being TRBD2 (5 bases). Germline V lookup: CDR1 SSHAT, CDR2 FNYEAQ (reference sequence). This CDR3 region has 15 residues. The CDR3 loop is CASSLEGGPTDTQYF. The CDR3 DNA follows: TGTGCTAGCAGCTTAGAGGGCGGGCCCACAGATACGCAGTATTTT.

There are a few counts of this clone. CDR3: CASRTARRGTEAFF. The CDR3, as DNA: TGCGCCAGCAGGACAGCCAGAAGAGGCACTGAAGCTTTCTTT. This chain uses TRBV5-1 with TRBJ1-1, with a possible D match to TRBD1 (5 bases). The CDR3 runs 14 residues. From germline, CDR1 is SGHRS and CDR2 YFSETQ. V was pared by 5 bases and J by 4 bases, with 15 bases between.

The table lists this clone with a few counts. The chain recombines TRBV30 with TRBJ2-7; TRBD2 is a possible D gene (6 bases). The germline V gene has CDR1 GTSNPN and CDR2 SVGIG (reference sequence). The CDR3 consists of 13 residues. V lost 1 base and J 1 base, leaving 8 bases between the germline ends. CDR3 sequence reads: CAWSGRDSYEQYF. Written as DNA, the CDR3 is TGTGCCTGGAGTGGGAGGGATTCCTACGAGCAGTACTTC.

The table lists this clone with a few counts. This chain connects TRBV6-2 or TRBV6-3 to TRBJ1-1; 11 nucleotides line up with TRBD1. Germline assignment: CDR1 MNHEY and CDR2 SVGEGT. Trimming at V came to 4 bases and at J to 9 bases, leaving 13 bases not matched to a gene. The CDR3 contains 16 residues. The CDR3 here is CASSSDRTGGGLKAFF. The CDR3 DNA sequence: TGTGCCAGCAGTTCCGATCGGACAGGGGGCGGACTAAAAGCTTTCTTT.

The CDR3 region has the DNA TGTGCCATCAGTGACGGGTGGGTCCCCCCCCTGAACACTGAAGCTTTCTTT. Translated: CAISDGWVPPLNTEAFF. The V gene is TRBV10-3, the J gene TRBJ1-1; D unclear. Looked up from germline, CDR1 is ENHRY and CDR2 is SYGVKD. The CDR3 is 17 amino acids. V was pared by 3 bases and J by 0 bases, with 17 bases between.

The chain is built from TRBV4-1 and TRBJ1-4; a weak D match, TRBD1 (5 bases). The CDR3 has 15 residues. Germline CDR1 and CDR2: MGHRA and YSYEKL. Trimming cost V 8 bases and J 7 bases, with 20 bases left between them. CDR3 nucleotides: TGCGCCAGCGCCCCACCGGGACGGGGGACTGAAAAACTGTTTTTT. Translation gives CASAPPGRGTEKLFF.

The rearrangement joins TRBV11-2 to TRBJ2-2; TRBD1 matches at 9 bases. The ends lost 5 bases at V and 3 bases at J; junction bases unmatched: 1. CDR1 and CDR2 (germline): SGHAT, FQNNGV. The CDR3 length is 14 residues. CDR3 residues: CASSRTGDTGELFF. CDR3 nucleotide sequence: TGTGCCAGCAGCCGGACAGGGGACACCGGGGAGCTGTTTTTT.

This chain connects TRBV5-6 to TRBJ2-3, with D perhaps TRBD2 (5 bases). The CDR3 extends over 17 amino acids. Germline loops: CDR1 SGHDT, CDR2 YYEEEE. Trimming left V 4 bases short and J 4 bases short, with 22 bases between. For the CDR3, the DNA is TGTGCCAGCAGCCACATGTCGGCTAGCCGTGGGGCAGATACGCAGTATTTT. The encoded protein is CASSHMSASRGADTQYF.

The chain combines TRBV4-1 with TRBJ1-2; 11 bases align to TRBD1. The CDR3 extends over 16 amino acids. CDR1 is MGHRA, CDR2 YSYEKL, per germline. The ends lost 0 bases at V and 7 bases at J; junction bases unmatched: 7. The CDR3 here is CASSQEGQGASGGYTF. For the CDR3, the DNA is TGCGCCAGCAGCCAAGAAGGACAGGGGGCGTCTGGTGGCTACACCTTC.